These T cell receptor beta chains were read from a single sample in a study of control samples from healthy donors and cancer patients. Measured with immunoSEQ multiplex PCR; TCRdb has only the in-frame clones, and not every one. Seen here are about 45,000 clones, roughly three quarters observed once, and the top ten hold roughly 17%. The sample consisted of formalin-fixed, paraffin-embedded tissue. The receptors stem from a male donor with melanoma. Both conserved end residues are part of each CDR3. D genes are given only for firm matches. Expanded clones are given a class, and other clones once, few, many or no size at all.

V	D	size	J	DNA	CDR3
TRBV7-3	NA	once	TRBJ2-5	TGTGCCAGCAGCCCCTCCGTGGGGGAGTGGGAGACCCAGTACTTC	CASSPSVGEWETQYF
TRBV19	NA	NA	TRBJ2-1	TGTGCCAGTAGTATCCCTCGCGGGACATACAATGAGCAGTTCTTC	CASSIPRGTYNEQFF
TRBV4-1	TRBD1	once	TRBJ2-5	TGCGCCAGCAGCCCTGGACAGGGCCAAGAGACCCAGTACTTC	CASSPGQGQETQYF
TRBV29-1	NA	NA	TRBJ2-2	TGCAGCGGCCGTACAGGGCCCGGGAACACCGGGGAGCTGTTTTTT	CSGRTGPGNTGELFF
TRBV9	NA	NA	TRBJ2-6	TGTGCCAGCAGGGGCTCTGGGGCCAACGTCCTGACTTTC	CASRGSGANVLTF
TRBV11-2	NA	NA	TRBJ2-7	TGTGCCAGCAGCTTAGTCAGGGGTTCCTACGAGCAGTACTTC	CASSLVRGSYEQYF
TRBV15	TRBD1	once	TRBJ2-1	TGTGCCACCAGCATAGGGACAGGGGCCTACAATGAGCAGTTCTTC	CATSIGTGAYNEQFF
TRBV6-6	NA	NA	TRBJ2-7	TGTGCCAGCAGACCCGTCGGGAGCTCCTACGAGCAGTACTTC	CASRPVGSSYEQYF
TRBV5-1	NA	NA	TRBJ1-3	TGCGCCAGCAGCTTGGTTCCGGGGGCGGATACTGGAAACACCATATATTTT	CASSLVPGADTGNTIYF
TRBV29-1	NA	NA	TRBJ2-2	TGCAGCGTTGGAGGTTCGAACACCGGGGAGCTGTTTTTT	CSVGGSNTGELFF
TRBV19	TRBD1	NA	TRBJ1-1	TGTGCCAGTAGTATGAACAGGGGGCATCTGAACACTGAAGCTTTCTTT	CASSMNRGHLNTEAFF
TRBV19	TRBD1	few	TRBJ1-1	TGTGCCAGTAGTATTCCCGGGACAGAAAGTAAGAAGATCCGGACTGAAGCTTTCTTT	CASSIPGTESKKIRTEAFF
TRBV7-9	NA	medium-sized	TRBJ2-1	TGTGCCAGCAGCCCCCTCCTAGCGCAAGACAATGAGCAGTTCTTC	CASSPLLAQDNEQFF
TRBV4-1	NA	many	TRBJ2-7	TGCGCCAGCAGCCAAGATCCCGCTTCCGAGCAGTACTTC	CASSQDPASEQYF
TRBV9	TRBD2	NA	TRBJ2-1	TGTGCCAGCAGCACTAGCGGGAGTCCACACAATGAGCAGTTCTTC	CASSTSGSPHNEQFF
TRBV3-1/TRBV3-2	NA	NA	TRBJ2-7	TGTGCCAGCAGCCGAGACCAGGCCTACGAGCAGTACTTC	CASSRDQAYEQYF
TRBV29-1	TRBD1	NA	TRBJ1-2	TGCAGCGTTGAAGTGGGCAGGGGGATAAATGGCTACACCTTC	CSVEVGRGINGYTF
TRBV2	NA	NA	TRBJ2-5	TGTGCCAGCACTTTAGCGGTCCAAGAGACCCAGTACTTC	CASTLAVQETQYF
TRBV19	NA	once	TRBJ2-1	TGTGCCAGTAGTATACTGAGGGGGAATGAGCAGTTCTTC	CASSILRGNEQFF
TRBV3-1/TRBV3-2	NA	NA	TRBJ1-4	TGTGCCAGCAGCCAAGACAGGGAGTATGAAAAACTGTTTTTT	CASSQDREYEKLFF
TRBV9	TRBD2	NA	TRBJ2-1	TGTGCCAGCAGCTCCGGACTAGCGGGAGGTTCTTACAATGAGCAGTTCTTC	CASSSGLAGGSYNEQFF
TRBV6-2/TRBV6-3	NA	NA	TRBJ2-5	TGTGCCAGCAGTCCGGGAGAAGAGACCCAGTACTTC	CASSPGEETQYF
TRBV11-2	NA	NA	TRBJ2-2	TGTGCCAGCAGCTTAGGGGTCGGGGTCGACACCGGGGAGCTGTTTTTT	CASSLGVGVDTGELFF
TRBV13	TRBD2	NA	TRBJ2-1	TGTGCCAGCAGCCGTAAGCGCCGTGCCGGGACTAGCCTCTACAATGAGCAGTTCTTC	CASSRKRRAGTSLYNEQFF
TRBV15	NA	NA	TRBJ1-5	TGTGCCACCAGCAGAGATAGGGGTAATCAGCCCCAGCATTTT	CATSRDRGNQPQHF
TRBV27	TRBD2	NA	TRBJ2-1	TGTGCCAGCAGTCGACTTATTAGCGGGAATTACAATGAGCAGTTCTTC	CASSRLISGNYNEQFF
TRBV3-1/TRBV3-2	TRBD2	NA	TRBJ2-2	TGTGCCAGCCAGCGGGAGGGCCTCACCGGGGAGCTGTTTTTT	CASQREGLTGELFF
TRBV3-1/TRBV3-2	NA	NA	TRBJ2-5	TGTGCCAGCAGCCCACTCAACAGGTTACAAGAGACCCAGTACTTC	CASSPLNRLQETQYF
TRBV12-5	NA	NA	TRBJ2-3	TGTGCTAGTGGTTTGGCCGCGGGAACTAGCACAGATACGCAGTATTTT	CASGLAAGTSTDTQYF
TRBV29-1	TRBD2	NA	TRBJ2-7	TGCAGCGCAGGACTAGCGGGATCGTACGAGCAGTACTTC	CSAGLAGSYEQYF
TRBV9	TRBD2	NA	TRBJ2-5	TGTGCCAGCAGCGTATATAGCGGGAGTCAGCGGGAGACCCAGTACTTC	CASSVYSGSQRETQYF
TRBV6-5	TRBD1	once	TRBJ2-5	TGTGCCAGCTCTCTATCGGGACAGCTCACAGAGACCCAGTACTTC	CASSLSGQLTETQYF
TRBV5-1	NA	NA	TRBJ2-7	TGCGCCAGCAGCCCTGAAGCCGGGCCCCCTTTAGAGCAGTACTTC	CASSPEAGPPLEQYF
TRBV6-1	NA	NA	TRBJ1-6	TGTGCCAGCAGTGAAGCGCACGGATTCTATAATTCACCCCTCCACTTT	CASSEAHGFYNSPLHF
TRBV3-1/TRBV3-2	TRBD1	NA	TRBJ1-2	TGTGCCAGCAGCCTTGGACAGGGTGAAACTGGCTACACCTTC	CASSLGQGETGYTF
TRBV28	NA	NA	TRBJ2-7	TGTGCCAGCCTGCGCGCGAGGGCCCCCTACGAGCAGTACTTC	CASLRARAPYEQYF
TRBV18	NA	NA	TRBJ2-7	TGTGCCAGCTCCCAGGACAGTTGGAAGCAGTACTTC	CASSQDSWKQYF
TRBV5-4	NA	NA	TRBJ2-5	TGTGCCAGCAGCTTGAGGACGACGGGGGAGACCCAGTACTTC	CASSLRTTGETQYF
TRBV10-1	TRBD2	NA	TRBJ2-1	TGCGCCAGCAGTGACTCCCCGAAGCGGACTAGCGGGAGATCCGATGAGCAGTTCTTC	CASSDSPKRTSGRSDEQFF
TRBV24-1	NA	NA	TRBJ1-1	TGTGCCACCAGAAAAAACCGGGGCACTGAAGCTTTCTTT	CATRKNRGTEAFF
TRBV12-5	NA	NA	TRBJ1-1	TGTGCTAGTGGTACCCTCGGGGGCACTGAAGCTTTCTTT	CASGTLGGTEAFF